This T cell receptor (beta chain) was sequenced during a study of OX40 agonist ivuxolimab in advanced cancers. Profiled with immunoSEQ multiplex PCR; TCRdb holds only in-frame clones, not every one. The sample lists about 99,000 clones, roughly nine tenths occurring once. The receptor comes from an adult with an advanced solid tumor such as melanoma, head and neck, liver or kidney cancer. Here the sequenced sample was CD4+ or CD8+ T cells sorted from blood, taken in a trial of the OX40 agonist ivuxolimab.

As DNA, the CDR3 is TGTGCCAGTATGGAGGGCGGGAGGGGGAACACCGGGGAGCTGTTTTTT. Its translation: CASMEGGRGNTGELFF. The rearrangement uses TRBV19 and TRBJ2-2; 9 nucleotides line up with TRBD2. The CDR3 is 16 amino acids. V lost 7 bases and J lost 1; bases outside the gene matches: 7. Germline CDR1 and CDR2: LNHDA and SQIVND (reference sequence). The whole variable domain, filled in from reference TRBV19 and TRBJ2-2, reads DGGITQSPKYLFRKEGQNVTLSCEQNLNHDAMYWYRQDPGQGLRLIYYSQIVNDFQKGDIAEGYSVSREKKESFPLTVTSAQKNPTAFYLCASMEGGRGNTGELFFGEGSRLTVL.